The 13 T cell receptor beta chains given below trace back to one sample, sequenced in a study of T cell changes during pregnancy in multiple sclerosis. Profiled with immunoSEQ multiplex PCR; TCRdb holds only in-frame clones, not every one. Of around 19,000 clones in the sample, roughly 90% are singletons; the top ten hold approximately 7%. The sequencing used CD8+ T cells from peripheral blood mononuclear cells, collected in the third trimester of pregnancy. All receptors come from a female donor in good health, enrolled as a control in a pregnancy study.

V gene TRBV28 combines with J gene TRBJ2-1; no clear D gene. V was clipped by 10 bases and J by 4 bases, with 5 bases between them. There are 10 residues in the CDR3. CDR1 MDHEN and CDR2 SYDVKM come from the germline V gene. In DNA form, the CDR3 reads TGTGCCACCGTATACAATGAGCAGTTCTTC. This encodes CATVYNEQFF.

The rearrangement links TRBV4-1 to TRBJ2-1; 11 bases are a match to TRBD2. CDR3 length: 16 residues. Germline CDR1 MGHRA, CDR2 YSYEKL. The V gene end was trimmed by 1 base and the J gene end by 8 bases; junction bases not matched to a gene: 7. The DNA of the CDR3 is TGCGCCAGCAGCCAAGTCGGTAGCGGGAGGGCCGATGAGCAGTTCTTC. Protein: CASSQVGSGRADEQFF.

The rearrangement links TRBV29-1 to TRBJ2-5, with 7 positions matching TRBD2. The CDR3 runs 22 residues. J gave up 5 bases and V 0 bases, and 30 bases lay outside the gene matches. CDR1 is SQVTM, CDR2 ANQGSEA, per germline. CDR3 region: CSVEEIGNRLAAGAWRRETQYF. CDR3 DNA: TGCAGCGTTGAAGAAATCGGCAATAGGCTAGCGGCGGGAGCCTGGCGAAGGGAGACCCAGTACTTC.

This clone was picked up one time. Other DNA variants within this sample encode the same CDR3. The J gene is TRBJ2-3, the V gene TRBV27; 10 bases line up with TRBD2. J lost 3 bases, V lost 6 bases, and 3 bases had no gene match. The CDR3 is 14 amino acids. Germline V gene lookup returns CDR1 MNHEY and CDR2 SMNVEV (reference sequence). For the CDR3, the DNA is TGTGCCAGCAGCTGGACTAGCGGAACAGATACGCAGTATTTT. Translation: CASSWTSGTDTQYF.

The rearrangement links TRBV4-1 to TRBJ2-7; D is uncertain. Germline V gives CDR1 MGHRA, CDR2 YSYEKL. V shed 1 base and J shed 6 bases, with 4 bases lying between them. The CDR3 contains 11 residues. The CDR3 reads CASSQGLEQYF. The CDR3 coding sequence is TGCGCCAGCAGCCAAGGACTCGAGCAGTACTTC.

The J gene is TRBJ1-2, the V gene TRBV9; possible D gene TRBD1, 6 bases. This CDR3 is built from 14 residues. Per germline, CDR1 SGDLS and CDR2 YYNGEE. Deletions cut 4 bases from V and 6 bases from J, with 16 bases between. DNA for the CDR3: TGTGCCAGCAGCCCTTCCCGGGGGGCCAATGGCTACACCTTC. Its protein product is CASSPSRGANGYTF.

The chain joins TRBV7-3 to TRBJ2-3; 8 bases map to TRBD2. The V gene end was trimmed by 2 bases and the J gene end by 4 bases; junction bases not matched to a gene: 2. This CDR3 is built from 14 residues. Germline V CDR1 and CDR2: SGHTA, FQGTGA. This chain's CDR3 is CASSLLAGPDTQYF. The CDR3 region has the DNA TGTGCCAGCAGCTTACTAGCGGGCCCAGATACGCAGTATTTT.

This rearrangement joins TRBV21-1 to TRBJ2-7; the table's D call, TRBD1, was not checked against the DNA. TRBV21-1 is a pseudogene. The CDR3 covers 13 residues. CDR3 DNA sequence: TGTGCCAGATACCCGACAGGTTCCTACGAGCAGTACTTC. Residues: CARYPTGSYEQYF.

The V call is TRBV2, the J call TRBJ2-5, with D tentatively TRBD1 (6 bases). Germline V lookup: CDR1 SNHLY, CDR2 FYNNEI. This CDR3 has 13 amino acids. Between the trimmed V and J ends, which lost 8 bases and 11 bases, there was a span of 21 bases. The CDR3 DNA sequence: TGTGCCAGCCAAGACAGGATGATCCTTGGGCAGTACTTC. Amino acids: CASQDRMILGQYF.

This sequence joins TRBV5-6 and TRBJ2-7; D might be TRBD1 (6 bases). Germline V gives CDR1 SGHDT, CDR2 YYEEEE. The CDR3 covers 14 residues. V lost 3 bases to trimming and J lost 3 bases, with 13 bases between them. The CDR3 DNA sequence: TGTGCCAGCAGCTCCACAGGGCTAGACTACGAGCAGTACTTC. This sequence encodes CASSSTGLDYEQYF.

This clone was recorded only once. The rearrangement uses TRBV27 and TRBJ2-1, with 11 bases that match TRBD2. V lost 4 bases, J lost 9 bases, and 5 bases stayed unmatched. Looked up from germline, CDR1 is MNHEY and CDR2 is SMNVEV (reference sequence). This CDR3 is built from 14 residues. The CDR3 protein is CASSSLAGGSEQFF. The CDR3 DNA is TGTGCCAGCAGTTCCCTAGCGGGAGGTAGTGAGCAGTTCTTC.

This clone was counted a single time. The chain links TRBV11-2 to TRBJ2-1; 11 positions agree with TRBD2. Germline V lookup: CDR1 SGHAT, CDR2 FQNNGV. The CDR3 spans 16 residues. V lost 4 bases, J lost 10 bases, and 12 bases stayed unmatched. The CDR3 sequence is CASSWDSGGALTEQFF. In DNA, the CDR3 is TGTGCCAGCAGCTGGGATAGCGGGGGGGCCTTAACCGAGCAGTTCTTC.

This sequence joins TRBV28 and TRBJ2-5, with TRBD2 identical over 8 bases. Per the germline V gene, CDR1 is MDHEN and CDR2 is SYDVKM. The CDR3 has 17 amino acids. J lost 4 bases, V lost 7 bases, and 17 bases had no gene match. The CDR3 nucleotides are TGTGCCAGCAACTTGGCCGCGGGAGGACTGTGGGGAGAGACCCAGTACTTC. This codes for CASNLAAGGLWGETQYF.